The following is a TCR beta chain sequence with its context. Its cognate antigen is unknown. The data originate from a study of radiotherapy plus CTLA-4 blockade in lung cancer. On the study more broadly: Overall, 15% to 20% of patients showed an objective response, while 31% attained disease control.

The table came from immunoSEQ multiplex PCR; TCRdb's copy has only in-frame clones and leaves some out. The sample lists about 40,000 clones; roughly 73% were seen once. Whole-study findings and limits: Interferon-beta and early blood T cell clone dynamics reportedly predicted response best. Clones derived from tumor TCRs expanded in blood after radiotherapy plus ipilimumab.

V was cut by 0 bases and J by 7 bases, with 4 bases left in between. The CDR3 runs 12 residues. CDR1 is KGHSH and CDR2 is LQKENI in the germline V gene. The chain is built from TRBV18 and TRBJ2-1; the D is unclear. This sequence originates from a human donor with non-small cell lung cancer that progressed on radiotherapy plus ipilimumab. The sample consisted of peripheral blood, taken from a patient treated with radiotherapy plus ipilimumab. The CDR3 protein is CASSPPLNEQFF. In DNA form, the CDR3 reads TGTGCCAGCTCACCACCCCTAAATGAGCAGTTCTTC.